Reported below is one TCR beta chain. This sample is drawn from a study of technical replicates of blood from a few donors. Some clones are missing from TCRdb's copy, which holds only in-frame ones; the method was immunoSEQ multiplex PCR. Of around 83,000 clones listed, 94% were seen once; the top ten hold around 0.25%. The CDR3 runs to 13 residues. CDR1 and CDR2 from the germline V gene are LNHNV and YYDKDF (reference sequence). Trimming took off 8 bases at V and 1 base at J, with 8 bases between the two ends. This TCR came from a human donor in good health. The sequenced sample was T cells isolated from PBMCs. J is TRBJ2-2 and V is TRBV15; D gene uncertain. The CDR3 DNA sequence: TGTGCCACCGGTCCGGTGAACACCGGGGAGCTGTTTTTT. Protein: CATGPVNTGELFF.